The 17 T cell receptor beta chains below come from one sample, sequenced in a study of identical twins. TCRdb analysed the 5' RACE reads with MiXCR anew, one entry per CDR3 protein. The top ten hold over 35% of the sample, which has some 190,000 distinct CDR3 sequences, around a sixth seen once. The data were also submitted as part of a second study, on T cells expressing NK-cell markers.

The material sequenced was CD8+ T cells sorted from blood. Every receptor here comes from a young woman in good health.

The CDR3 region has the DNA TGTGCCTGGAGTTCCGGACATACCGAGCAGTACTTC. It translates to CAWSSGHTEQYF. The V and J genes are TRBV30 and TRBJ2-7, with D possibly being TRBD1 (5 bases). This CDR3 comprises 12 residues. The V gene lost 2 bases and the J gene lost 6 bases, with 11 bases spanning the gap. Germline values: CDR1 GTSNPN, CDR2 SVGIG (reference sequence).

In its sample, this clonotype was seen a few times. V gene TRBV19 combines with J gene TRBJ2-7; 12 positions agree with TRBD2. Germline V gives CDR1 LNHDA, CDR2 SQIVND (reference sequence). The CDR3 sequence is 14 residues long. V was clipped by 3 bases and J by 4 bases; unmatched bases: 1. The CDR3 nucleotides read TGTGCCAGTAGTATGACTAGCGGGAGTTACGAGCAGTACTTC. It translates to CASSMTSGSYEQYF.

The V gene is TRBV6-2 or TRBV6-3, the J gene TRBJ2-5; TRBD1 agrees at 7 bases. The trim removed 1 base at V and 4 bases at J, leaving 3 bases unmatched. The CDR3 has 14 residues. Looked up from germline, CDR1 is MNHEY and CDR2 is SVGEGT. CDR3 sequence reads: CASSYFPGGETQYF. Here the CDR3 DNA reads TGTGCCAGCAGTTACTTTCCAGGGGGAGAGACCCAGTACTTC.

V and J are TRBV14 and TRBJ2-7; tentatively, D is TRBD2 (5 bases). Germline loops: CDR1 SGHDN, CDR2 FVKESK. V was shortened by 1 base and J by 0 bases, with 16 bases between the two germline ends. There are 17 residues in the CDR3. This CDR3 reads CASSQALGRSGSYEQYF. The CDR3 region has the DNA TGTGCCAGCAGCCAAGCGTTGGGGAGATCGGGCTCCTACGAGCAGTACTTC.

The gene calls are TRBV4-3 and TRBJ2-3; D is unresolved. With 4 bases removed from V and 4 bases from J, the gap between germline ends came to 15 bases. CDR1 LGHNA and CDR2 YSLEER come from the germline V gene. There are 15 residues in the CDR3. CDR3 nucleotides: TGCGCCAGCAGCCCAGCCTCCCGCCGCGCAGATACGCAGTATTTT. Its protein product is CASSPASRRADTQYF.

This chain connects TRBV29-1 to TRBJ2-7; 10 nucleotides line up with TRBD1. Germline CDR1 and CDR2: SQVTM and ANQGSEA. V gave up 6 bases and J gave up 2 bases; unmatched junction bases: 4. This CDR3 is built from 13 residues. The CDR3 bases are TGCAGCGTGGTCGGGACAGGGGCCTACGAGCAGTACTTC. It is translated as CSVVGTGAYEQYF.

This sequence joins TRBV4-2 and TRBJ2-1; 13 bases map to TRBD2. Per the germline V gene, CDR1 is LGHNA and CDR2 is YNFKEQ. This CDR3 is 22 amino acids long. Germline trimming cut 4 bases from V and 0 bases from J; bases unmatched to any gene: 18. The DNA of the CDR3 is TGTGCCAGCAGCCGCGGACTAGCGGGAGATGAAAGAGATTGCTGCTCCTACAATGAGCAGTTCTTC. Protein sequence: CASSRGLAGDERDCCSYNEQFF.

The chain has TRBV5-1 and TRBJ1-5; no clear D gene. The CDR3 consists of 15 residues. Deletions cut 1 base from V and 0 bases from J, with 8 bases between. From germline, CDR1 is SGHRS and CDR2 YFSETQ. CDR3 amino acids: CASSLKRDSNQPQHF. The CDR3 DNA reads as TGCGCCAGCAGCTTGAAGAGGGATAGCAATCAGCCCCAGCATTTT. The variable domain in full, completed from reference TRBV5-1 and TRBJ1-5, reads KAGVTQTPRYLIKTRGQQVTLSCSPISGHRSVSWYQQTPGQGLQFLFEYFSETQRNKGNFPGRFSGRQFSNSRSEMNVSTLELGDSALYLCASSLKRDSNQPQHFGDGTRLSIL.

This rearrangement joins TRBV9 to TRBJ2-5; D possibly matches TRBD1 or TRBD2 (5 bases each). The ends were cut back, 3 bases at V and 5 bases at J, with 8 bases in the middle. CDR1 is SGDLS and CDR2 is YYNGEE in the germline V gene. The CDR3 is made up of 12 amino acids. The CDR3 is CASSGDAETQYF. For the CDR3, the DNA is TGTGCCAGCAGCGGGGACGCGGAGACCCAGTACTTC.

This clonotype was counted only a few times. The chain recombines TRBV6-2 or TRBV6-3 with TRBJ2-7, with no clear D. Trimming took 8 bases from V and 13 from J, leaving 15 bases between them. The germline CDR1 and CDR2 sequences are MNHEY and SVGEGT. The CDR3 spans 10 residues. CDR3 nucleotide sequence: TGTGCCAGCGGGCTTTACCTTCCATACTTC. Its protein is CASGLYLPYF.

V usage is TRBV25-1 and J usage is TRBJ2-5; 7 nucleotides agree with TRBD2. Germline assignment: CDR1 MGHDK and CDR2 SYGVNS. J gave up 1 base and V 5 bases, and 1 base lay outside the gene matches. The CDR3 consists of 13 residues. The CDR3 DNA follows: TGTGCCAGCAGTACGGGGGGCCAAGAGACCCAGTACTTC. Its protein product is CASSTGGQETQYF.

The chain uses TRBV7-2 and TRBJ2-1; D is unresolved. Germline V CDR1 and CDR2: SGHTA, FQGNSA. The CDR3 is 14 residues long. V was trimmed by 2 bases and J by 5 bases, leaving 10 bases between them. The CDR3 DNA reads TGTGCCAGCAGCTTAATAGTTGGCAACAATGAGCAGTTCTTC. This encodes CASSLIVGNNEQFF.

This clonotype has a handful of counts. This chain links TRBV5-5 with TRBJ2-3, with D unresolved. The CDR3 totals 17 residues. V was trimmed by 0 bases and J by 0 bases, leaving 14 bases between them. Per germline, CDR1 SGHKS and CDR2 YYEKEE (reference sequence). The chain's CDR3 is CASSLGQLLFSTDTQYF. The CDR3 region has the DNA TGTGCCAGCAGCTTGGGGCAATTATTATTCAGCACAGATACGCAGTATTTT.

This clonotype was observed a handful of times. The CDR3 loop reads CASSQAGGWDEQFF. The CDR3 DNA sequence: TGCGCCAGCAGCCAAGCGGGAGGGTGGGATGAGCAGTTCTTC. The V gene is TRBV4-3, the J gene TRBJ2-1; 8 bases are a match to TRBD2. Germline trimming cut 1 base from V and 8 bases from J; bases unmatched to any gene: 4. The CDR3 has 14 amino acids. Germline V lookup: CDR1 LGHNA, CDR2 YSLEER.

V and J are TRBV29-1 and TRBJ2-3; 7 bases agree with TRBD1. The J segment lost 2 bases and the V segment lost 5 bases, leaving 4 bases of the junction unmatched. Germline V gene sequence: CDR1 SQVTM, CDR2 ANQGSEA. CDR3 length: 13 residues. The CDR3 bases are TGCAGCGTTTCGGGACAGCCCACAGATACGCAGTATTTT. This gives the protein CSVSGQPTDTQYF.

The chain is built from TRBV27 and TRBJ1-1; the D is unclear. Germline CDR1 reads MNHEY; CDR2 reads SMNVEV (reference sequence). The ends were cut back, 6 bases at V and 11 bases at J, with 19 bases in the middle. The CDR3 consists of 13 residues. As DNA, the CDR3 is TGTGCCAGCAGCCAGTCCACGGGATTTTGGGCTTTCTTT. This codes for CASSQSTGFWAFF.

This chain connects TRBV7-9 to TRBJ2-6; tentative D call: TRBD1 (6 bases). Germline-derived CDR1 and CDR2 are SEHNR and FQNEAQ (reference sequence). The CDR3 extends over 15 amino acids. Trimming left V 6 bases short and J 2 bases short, with 11 bases between. The CDR3 DNA reads as TGTGCCAGCAGTTTTCCAGGGGCTGGGGCCAACGTCCTGACTTTC. Residues: CASSFPGAGANVLTF.